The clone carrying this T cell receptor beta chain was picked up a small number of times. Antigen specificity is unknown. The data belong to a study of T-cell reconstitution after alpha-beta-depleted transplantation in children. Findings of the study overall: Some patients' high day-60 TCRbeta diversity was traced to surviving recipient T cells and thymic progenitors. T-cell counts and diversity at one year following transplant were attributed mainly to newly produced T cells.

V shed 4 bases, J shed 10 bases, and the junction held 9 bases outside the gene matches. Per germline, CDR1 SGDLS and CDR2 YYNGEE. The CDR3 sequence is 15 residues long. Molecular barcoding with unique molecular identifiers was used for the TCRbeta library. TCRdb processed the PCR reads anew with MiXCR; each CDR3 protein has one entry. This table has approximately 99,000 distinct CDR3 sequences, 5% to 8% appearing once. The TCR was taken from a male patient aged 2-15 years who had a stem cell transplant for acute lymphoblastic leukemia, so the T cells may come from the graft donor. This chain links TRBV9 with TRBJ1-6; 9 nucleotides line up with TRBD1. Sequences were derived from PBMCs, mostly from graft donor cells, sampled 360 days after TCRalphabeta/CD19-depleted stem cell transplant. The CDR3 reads CASSPRDRAGSPLHF. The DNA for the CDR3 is TGTGCCAGCAGCCCCCGGGACAGGGCCGGGTCACCCCTCCACTTT.